What follows is one T cell receptor beta chain and its context. The antigen is unknown. The sample is drawn from a study of cytomegalovirus exposure and HLA in healthy donors. General study results and limits: Three CMV-associated chains proved CMV antigen-specific in vitro. Altogether, 160 or so TCR beta chains were recorded as cytomegalovirus-associated. It was reportedly the case that the classifier diagnosed cytomegalovirus status with high specificity and sensitivity.

The CDR3 length is 18 residues. Germline values: CDR1 SGHTA, CDR2 FQGNSA. V trimming: 5 bases; J trimming: 3 bases; junction bases outside the gene matches: 17. Amplification used 60 Vbeta primers and 13 Jbeta primers. The assay was immunoSEQ multiplex PCR, and TCRdb's table has in-frame clones only and misses some. This table holds fewer than 200,000 clones, over 70% found once. This TCR was sampled from a woman between 45 and 65 years old in good health and CMV-seronegative. Sequencing was done on a sample of PBMCs. The chain carries TRBV7-2 and TRBJ2-3; 7 bases line up with TRBD1. CDR3 nucleotides: TGTGCCAGCAGCCCGCGAGCCTGGGACCAGGGGGTGACAGATACGCAGTATTTT. Its translation is CASSPRAWDQGVTDTQYF.